A single sample is the source of the 30 T cell receptor beta chains below, sequenced in a study of regulatory T cells in long-lasting Graves disease. Time point specified: persistent/refractory GD, antithyroid drugs over 5 years with positive TRAb. From PBMCs, RNA was extracted and then used to make the TCR library. Construction of TCR beta libraries relied on iRepertoire HTBI primers and on Arm-PCR targeting CDR3 regions. One entry per CDR3 protein, called by TCRdb with MiXCR from the multiplex PCR reads. The repertoire includes around 340,000 distinct CDR3 sequences, around 20% of them detected once, and just under 30% sits in the top ten. The material sequenced was peripheral blood mononuclear cells (PBMCs), taken when the disease was refractory, from a patient treated with antithyroid drugs. These receptors were taken from a female donor with Graves disease.

The chain carries TRBV6-2 or TRBV6-3 and TRBJ1-1; weak D call: TRBD1 (5 bases). Germline CDR1 and CDR2: MNHEY and SVGEGT. The CDR3 is 15 residues long. V shed 0 bases and J shed 8 bases, with 16 bases lying between them. In DNA, the CDR3 is TGTGCCAGCAGTTACTCGAAGGGGTCCCTTCTCGAAGCTTTCTTT. It is translated as CASSYSKGSLLEAFF.

This clonotype was recorded at least ten times. The J gene is TRBJ2-6, the V gene TRBV14, with D unresolved. The V and J ends lost 4 bases and 5 bases respectively, with 6 bases between them. The CDR3 is made up of 13 amino acids. Germline lookup yields CDR1 SGHDN and CDR2 FVKESK. CDR3 amino acids: CASSPGRANVLTF. For the CDR3, the DNA is TGTGCCAGCAGCCCAGGACGGGCCAACGTCCTGACTTTC. The whole variable domain, filled in from reference TRBV14 and TRBJ2-6, reads EAGVTQFPSHSVIEKGQTVTLRCDPISGHDNLYWYRRVMGKEIKFLLHFVKESKQDESGMPNNRFLAERTGGTYSTLKVQPAELEDSGVYFCASSPGRANVLTFGAGSRLTVL.

This clonotype was detected many times. The V gene is TRBV6-1, the J gene TRBJ2-5; perhaps TRBD1 as D (6 bases). Trimming took 6 bases from V and 0 from J, leaving 14 bases between them. CDR3 length equals 15 residues. CDR1 is MNHNS and CDR2 is SASEGT in the germline V gene. The CDR3 region is CASSYRAMYQETQYF. CDR3 DNA: TGTGCCAGCAGCTACAGGGCTATGTACCAAGAGACCCAGTACTTC.

The chain couples TRBV4-1 to TRBJ1-1, with D unresolved. V was shortened by 1 base and J by 11 bases, with 14 bases between the two germline ends. Per germline, CDR1 MGHRA and CDR2 YSYEKL. This CDR3 comprises 13 residues. The CDR3 here is CASSQVGHVGAFF. CDR3 nucleotide sequence: TGCGCCAGCAGCCAAGTCGGGCACGTCGGTGCTTTCTTT.

Comments on this clonotype: A much bigger clone sits one base away, suggesting this may be a read error. The rearrangement joins TRBV12-3 or TRBV12-4 to TRBJ1-6; weak D call: TRBD1 (6 bases). The ends were cut back, 5 bases at V and 11 bases at J, with 16 bases in the middle. The CDR3 covers 14 residues. The CDR3 DNA reads as TGTGCCAGCAGTCCCTTTGGGGGGGGGCCACCCCTCCACTTT. Residues: CASSPFGGGPPLHF.

Many counts were recorded for this clonotype. The chain carries TRBV19 and TRBJ1-4; D is possibly TRBD1 (6 bases). V was clipped by 5 bases and J by 2 bases, with 24 bases between them. CDR1 and CDR2 (germline): LNHDA, SQIVND (reference sequence). This CDR3 spans 19 amino acids. This CDR3 is CASSQATGLTPRTNEKLFF. The CDR3 DNA reads TGTGCCAGTAGTCAAGCGACAGGACTTACCCCGCGTACTAATGAAAAACTGTTTTTT.

The CDR3 spells CASSLALGGYEKLFF. CDR3 in DNA: TGTGCCAGCAGCTTAGCGCTTGGCGGATATGAAAAACTGTTTTTT. This sequence joins TRBV7-9 and TRBJ1-4; D gene uncertain. CDR1 is SEHNR, CDR2 FQNEAQ, per germline (reference sequence). V shed 0 bases and J shed 6 bases, with 11 bases lying between them. This CDR3 contains 15 residues.

This clonotype occurred many times. The rearrangement links TRBV6-1 to TRBJ1-3; maybe TRBD1 (5 bases). V was shortened by 6 bases and J by 1 base, with 16 bases between the two germline ends. There are 16 residues in the CDR3. The germline CDR1 and CDR2 sequences are MNHNS and SASEGT. The DNA of the CDR3 is TGTGCCAGCAGAGAACTGACGGGGCCATCTGGAAACACCATATATTTT. Its protein product is CASRELTGPSGNTIYF.

This clonotype was observed a handful of times. This chain joins TRBV12-3 or TRBV12-4 and TRBJ1-4, with 7 bases matching TRBD1. Trimming cost V 6 bases and J 5 bases; bases outside gene matches: 6. The CDR3 consists of 14 residues. The CDR3 region has the DNA TGTGCCAGCAGCCACCGGGGACAGAATGAAAAACTGTTTTTT. It yields the protein CASSHRGQNEKLFF.

This clonotype was counted ten times or more. This chain uses TRBV7-2 with TRBJ2-5, with 11 bases aligning to TRBD2. The CDR3 covers 16 residues. Germline lookup yields CDR1 SGHTA and CDR2 FQGNSA. The junction had 4 bases not matched to a gene; V was cut back by 2 bases and J by 2 bases. The CDR3 DNA reads TGTGCCAGCAGCTTATCGGCTAGCGGGGGGCAAGAGACCCAGTACTTC. Its protein is CASSLSASGGQETQYF.

This chain uses TRBV19 with TRBJ2-1; D is unclear. The CDR3 has 14 residues. Germline CDR1 is LNHDA and CDR2 is SQIVND (reference sequence). With 3 bases removed from V and 7 bases from J, the gap between germline ends came to 13 bases. CDR3 sequence reads: CASSMRLVENEQFF. The CDR3 DNA sequence: TGTGCCAGTAGTATGAGGCTAGTCGAGAATGAGCAGTTCTTC.

This clonotype was counted only a few times. The gene calls are TRBV27 and TRBJ2-2; D not certain. The CDR3 extends over 14 amino acids. Germline assignment: CDR1 MNHEY and CDR2 SMNVEV (reference sequence). V was shortened by 5 bases and J by 3 bases, with 10 bases between the two germline ends. CDR3 residues: CASSRIADTGELFF. The CDR3 DNA reads as TGTGCCAGCAGTAGGATAGCCGACACCGGGGAGCTGTTTTTT.

The J gene is TRBJ2-3, the V gene TRBV30, with TRBD2 matching 7 bases. Germline V CDR1 and CDR2: GTSNPN, SVGIG (reference sequence). The CDR3 loop spans 15 amino acids. V gave up 2 bases and J gave up 6 bases; unmatched junction bases: 11. The CDR3 nucleotides read TGTGCCTGGAGTCGCGGCGCTAGCGGACTGGATACGCAGTATTTT. Translation: CAWSRGASGLDTQYF.

The rearrangement links TRBV3-1 to TRBJ2-1, with D tentatively TRBD2 (5 bases). Germline assignment: CDR1 LGHDT and CDR2 YNNKEL (reference sequence). Trimming stripped 0 bases from V and 3 bases from J, with 9 bases between. The CDR3 has 15 amino acids. The CDR3 region is CASSQEGSGYNEQFF. The DNA for the CDR3 is TGTGCCAGCAGCCAAGAGGGAAGCGGCTACAATGAGCAGTTCTTC.

This clonotype was seen a handful of times. The V gene is TRBV6-1, the J gene TRBJ1-5; no reliable D call. The germline V and J ends were trimmed by 0 bases and 0 bases, with 6 bases remaining between them. This CDR3 spans 15 amino acids. The germline CDR1 and CDR2 sequences are MNHNS and SASEGT. The CDR3 DNA reads as TGTGCCAGCAGTGAAGCGCGATATAGCAATCAGCCCCAGCATTTT. The encoded protein is CASSEARYSNQPQHF.

The table lists this clonotype with many counts. The gene calls are TRBV7-2 and TRBJ2-7; 8 positions agree with TRBD2. With V trimmed by 1 base and J by 2 bases, 1 base remained unmatched. There are 14 residues in the CDR3. The germline gives CDR1 SGHTA, CDR2 FQGNSA. Written as DNA, the CDR3 is TGTGCCAGCAGCTTAGGGCGGGGGGCCTACGAGCAGTACTTC. This translates into CASSLGRGAYEQYF.

This clonotype was counted between two and nine times. This rearrangement joins TRBV5-4 to TRBJ1-2, with TRBD1 identical over 7 bases. Per germline, CDR1 SGHNT and CDR2 YYREEE (reference sequence). V lost 0 bases, J lost 0 bases, and 5 bases stayed unmatched. This CDR3 has 16 amino acids. The CDR3 sequence: CASSLGQGSANYGYTF. The CDR3 nucleotides are TGTGCCAGCAGCTTGGGACAGGGCAGCGCTAACTATGGCTACACCTTC.

On this clonotype itself: This sequence may be a read error, since a much larger clone differs from it by one base. V is TRBV18 and J is TRBJ1-2, with TRBD1 matching 8 bases. This CDR3 has 13 amino acids. J gave up 3 bases and V 8 bases, and 5 bases lay outside the gene matches. The germline gives CDR1 KGHSH, CDR2 LQKENI. The CDR3 DNA follows: TGTGCCAGCCCAGACAGGGGTGACTATGGCTACACCTTC. Its protein product is CASPDRGDYGYTF. Together with reference TRBV18 and TRBJ1-2, the CDR3 gives the full variable domain: NAGVMQNPRHLVRRRGQEARLRCSPMKGHSHVYWYRQLPEEGLKFMVYLQKENIIDESGMPKERFSAEFPKEGPSILRIQQVVRGDSAAYFCASPDRGDYGYTFGSGTRLTVV.

This clonotype was seen more than once but under ten times. The gene calls are TRBV19 and TRBJ1-5; D might be TRBD1 (6 bases). Per the germline V gene, CDR1 is LNHDA and CDR2 is SQIVND (reference sequence). CDR3 length: 15 amino acids. V was shortened by 3 bases and J by 2 bases, with 11 bases between the two germline ends. This CDR3 reads CASSMQGLGNQPQHF. DNA of the CDR3: TGTGCCAGTAGTATGCAGGGGTTAGGCAATCAGCCCCAGCATTTT.

The rearrangement uses TRBV10-3 and TRBJ1-2, with a tentative D call TRBD1 (6 bases). The CDR3 sequence is 17 residues long. Germline V lookup: CDR1 ENHRY, CDR2 SYGVKD. V was cut by 5 bases and J by 3 bases, with 22 bases left in between. The CDR3 sequence is CAISSLATGGIDYGYTF. The CDR3 DNA follows: TGTGCCATCAGTTCGTTGGCCACCGGGGGCATCGACTATGGCTACACCTTC.

The J gene is TRBJ1-2, the V gene TRBV7-9; the match to TRBD1 covers 10 bases. This CDR3 region has 14 residues. The V and J ends lost 6 bases and 7 bases, in that order; junction bases with no gene match: 8. The germline V gene has CDR1 SEHNR and CDR2 FQNEAQ (reference sequence). The CDR3 DNA reads as TGTGCCAGCAGAGACCGGGACAGGGGATTTGGCTACACCTTC. Protein product: CASRDRDRGFGYTF. The complete variable domain, with remaining parts taken from reference TRBV7-9 and TRBJ1-2, reads DTGVSQNPRHKITKRGQNVTFRCDPISEHNRLYWYRQTLGQGPEFLTYFQNEAQLEKSRLLSDRFSAERPKGSFSTLEIQRTEQGDSAMYLCASRDRDRGFGYTFGSGTRLTVV.

This clonotype was observed a few times. This CDR3 is CASSHVIYRGPGRNQPQHF. CDR3 sequence (DNA): TGCGCCAGCAGCCACGTTATCTACAGGGGCCCAGGTAGGAATCAGCCCCAGCATTTT. This chain connects TRBV4-1 to TRBJ1-5, with 7 bases lining up with TRBD1. V gave up 3 bases and J gave up 4 bases; unmatched junction bases: 18. Germline V gene data show CDR1 as MGHRA and CDR2 as YSYEKL. The CDR3 sequence is 19 residues long.

This clonotype was observed a handful of times. The chain is built from TRBV5-1 and TRBJ2-7; D unresolved. Germline V gives CDR1 SGHRS, CDR2 YFSETQ. The CDR3 runs to 14 residues. With 7 bases removed from V and 1 base from J, the gap between germline ends came to 15 bases. The CDR3 region has the DNA TGCGCCAGCGCGGCGCGGCAGGATTCCTACGAGCAGTACTTC. This gives the protein CASAARQDSYEQYF.

This CDR3 is CASAERADTEAFF. The CDR3 DNA reads as TGTGCCAGCGCGGAGCGGGCGGACACTGAAGCTTTCTTT. V is TRBV25-1 and J is TRBJ1-1; D is unclear. CDR1 is MGHDK, CDR2 SYGVNS, per germline. Trimming cost V 8 bases and J 3 bases, with 13 bases left between them. The CDR3 sequence is 13 residues long.

This clonotype was recorded a few times. J is TRBJ2-6 and V is TRBV6-5; D is undetermined. Trimming left V 2 bases short and J 0 bases short, with 8 bases between. CDR3 length: 16 residues. Per germline, CDR1 MNHEY and CDR2 SVGAGI. CDR3 sequence: CASSYTVNSGANVLTF. Here the CDR3 DNA reads TGTGCCAGCAGTTACACGGTCAACTCTGGGGCCAACGTCCTGACTTTC.

This clonotype was detected many times. The chain combines TRBV12-3 or TRBV12-4 with TRBJ1-2; no clear D gene. The V end lost 8 bases, the J end lost 1 base, and 11 bases lay between the germline ends. There are 13 residues in the CDR3. CDR3 bases: TGTGCCAGCCAAAGACTCTTTAACTATGGCTACACCTTC. This encodes CASQRLFNYGYTF.

This clonotype came up many times. The genes are TRBV5-6 and TRBJ1-2, with a tentative D call TRBD1 (5 bases). Looked up from germline, CDR1 is SGHDT and CDR2 is YYEEEE. The length of the CDR3 is 13 residues. Deletions cut 5 bases from V and 8 bases from J, with 16 bases between. The CDR3 region is CASRIGTGEGYTF. The CDR3 DNA sequence: TGTGCCAGCAGGATCGGGACGGGTGAAGGCTACACCTTC.

Of note for this clonotype: This may be a read error, as it is one base from a much larger clone. The rearrangement joins TRBV12-3 or TRBV12-4 to TRBJ2-7; tentative D call: TRBD1 (5 bases). This CDR3 spans 14 amino acids. The CDR3 sequence: CASSSRPDNYEQCF. CDR3 coding DNA: TGTGCCAGCAGCTCCCGGCCGGACAACTACGAGCAGTGCTTC.

At least ten counts were recorded for this clonotype. The rearrangement joins TRBV28 to TRBJ2-5; 9 positions agree with TRBD1. V gave up 2 bases and J gave up 4 bases; unmatched junction bases: 14. The germline gives CDR1 MDHEN, CDR2 SYDVKM. CDR3 length: 18 residues. This chain's CDR3 is CASSLEQGARFFGETQYF. For the CDR3, the DNA is TGTGCCAGCAGTTTAGAACAGGGGGCGCGTTTTTTCGGAGAGACCCAGTACTTC.

This clonotype was counted many times. V usage is TRBV20-1 and J usage is TRBJ1-1, with D possibly TRBD1 on 5 matching bases. Germline CDR1 DFQATT, CDR2 SNEGSKA (reference sequence). With 4 bases removed from V and 0 bases from J, the gap between germline ends came to 9 bases. The CDR3 contains 13 residues. This CDR3 reads CSANGGVNTEAFF. The CDR3 DNA sequence: TGCAGTGCTAACGGGGGGGTGAACACTGAAGCTTTCTTT.